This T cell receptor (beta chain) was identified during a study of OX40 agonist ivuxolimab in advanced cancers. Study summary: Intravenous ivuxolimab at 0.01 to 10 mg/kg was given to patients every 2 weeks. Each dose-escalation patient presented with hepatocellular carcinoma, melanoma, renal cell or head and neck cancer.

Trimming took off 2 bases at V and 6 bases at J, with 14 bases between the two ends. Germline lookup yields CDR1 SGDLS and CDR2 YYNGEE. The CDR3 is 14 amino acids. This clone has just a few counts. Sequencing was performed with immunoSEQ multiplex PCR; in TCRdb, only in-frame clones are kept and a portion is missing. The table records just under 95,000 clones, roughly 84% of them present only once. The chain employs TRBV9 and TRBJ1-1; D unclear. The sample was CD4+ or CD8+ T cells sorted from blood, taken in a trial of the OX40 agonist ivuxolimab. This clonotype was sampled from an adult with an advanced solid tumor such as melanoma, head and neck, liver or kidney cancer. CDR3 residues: CASSVSVLIAEAFF. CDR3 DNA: TGTGCCAGCAGCGTTTCGGTGTTGATCGCTGAAGCTTTCTTT.